Sequencing of this T cell receptor (beta chain) was carried out in a study of T cell repertoires in cytomegalovirus infection. General study findings and limits: HLA-C-restricted, CMV-specific TCR beta clonotypes were dominant ex vivo.

TCRdb re-called the reads with MiXCR, one entry per CDR3 protein. This sample has roughly 730,000 distinct CDR3 sequences; around a third occur once, and the top ten carry roughly 18%. This clonotype was counted a few times. Its specificity is not known. The CDR3 has 13 residues. Germline-derived CDR1 and CDR2 are SGHKS and YYEKEE (reference sequence). The V and J ends lost 4 bases and 3 bases respectively, with 10 bases between them. This chain joins TRBV5-5 and TRBJ2-5, with D possibly matching TRBD1 (5 bases). The TCR sequence derives from a human donor in good health (CMV status not recorded). Some clones in this sample may be carry-over from other donors' samples. This sample comprised cultured PBMCs, obtained from culture after CMV antigen stimulation. The CDR3 sequence: CASSTGQKETQYF. CDR3 nucleotides: TGTGCCAGCAGCACTGGACAAAAAGAGACCCAGTACTTC.